This TCR beta chain is drawn from a study of blood T cell repertoires in COVID-19. This CDR3 contains 15 residues. Per germline, CDR1 SGHNT and CDR2 YENEEA. The V gene end was trimmed by 5 bases and the J gene end by 3 bases; junction bases not matched to a gene: 6. Libraries were prepared by immunoSEQ multiplex PCR; TCRdb keeps only in-frame clonotypes and omits some of them. This sample has around 300,000 clones, with 70% to 90% found just once. The sequence was collected from an older woman with acute or convalescent COVID-19. Sample: peripheral blood. J is TRBJ2-5 and V is TRBV11-3; the match to TRBD2 covers 10 bases. The CDR3, as DNA: TGTGCCAGCAGCCACTCCGGGACTAGCGAAGAGACCCAGTACTTC. This encodes CASSHSGTSEETQYF.